Described below is a single T cell receptor (beta chain) sequence and its context. Its antigen is unidentified. A far larger clone is a single base away, which makes a read error likely. CD4+CD25+CD127- Tregs, CD4+CD25- non-Tregs, CD4 and CD8 cells were sorted. The data were taken from a study of Tregs in tolerant kidney transplant recipients. Some clones are missing from TCRdb's copy, which holds only in-frame ones; the method was immunoSEQ multiplex PCR. The profile covers 92,000 or so clones, with just over 90% appearing a single time and 4.7% taken by the ten largest. Regarding the study as a whole: Validation in larger populations is needed because few patients were studied. This study did not directly address biological reproducibility. Expanding Tregs on activated donor B cells appeared to best identify donor-specific TCRbeta clones.

The receptor was derived from a human donor in good health. Sequencing input: CD8+ T cells from blood.

The CDR3 loop is CASSESSGGADTQYF. The CDR3 nucleotides are TGTGCCAGCAGTGAATCTAGCGGGGGGGCAGATACGCAGTATTTT. V gene TRBV6-4 combines with J gene TRBJ2-3; TRBD2 aligns across 12 bases. Trimming at V came to 3 bases and at J to 4 bases, leaving 2 bases not matched to a gene. This CDR3 has 15 amino acids. CDR1 and CDR2 (germline): MRHNA, SNTAGT.